One sample yielded the 14 T cell receptor beta chains listed below, sequenced in a study of cytomegalovirus exposure and HLA in healthy donors (TCRdb year 2017). Library preparation used the immunoSEQ multiplex PCR assay. The multiplex PCR relied on a mix of 60 forward primers for TCR Vbeta segments and 13 reverse primers for TCR Jbeta segments. TCRdb provides this immuneACCESS table in a form limited to in-frame rearrangements. Some clones are lacking; in checked studies, under half of them reflect an unresolved V gene, and why the rest are absent is not known. The sample table holds roughly 180,000 clones, of which 80% were seen once. The top ten constitute about 1.4% of the sample. The specimen sequenced was PBMCs. The receptors derive from a girl between 10 and 17 years old in good health and CMV-seropositive.

This chain connects TRBV7-9 to TRBJ1-1; no clear D. V was pared by 5 bases and J by 3 bases, with 7 bases between. The CDR3 spans 12 residues. Germline CDR1 and CDR2: SEHNR and FQNEAQ (reference sequence). Here the CDR3 reads CASSPPYTEAFF. CDR3 DNA sequence: TGTGCCAGCAGCCCTCCTTACACTGAAGCTTTCTTT.

The genes are TRBV28 and TRBJ1-4; TRBD1 is a possible D gene (6 bases). Germline V gene lookup returns CDR1 MDHEN and CDR2 SYDVKM. CDR3 length: 14 residues. V was pared by 5 bases and J by 4 bases, with 11 bases between. In nucleotides, the CDR3 is TGTGCCAGCAGTCCCCGGACAGTTAATGAAAAACTGTTTTTT. Protein product: CASSPRTVNEKLFF.

The V call is TRBV11-2, the J call TRBJ2-7; 9 nucleotides agree with TRBD1. This CDR3 contains 14 residues. From germline, CDR1 is SGHAT and CDR2 FQNNGV. V lost 3 bases, J lost 4 bases, and 4 bases stayed unmatched. CDR3 sequence: CASSFGTGLYEQYF. CDR3 bases: TGTGCCAGCAGCTTCGGGACAGGGCTTTACGAGCAGTACTTC.

The genes are TRBV7-2 and TRBJ2-3; 8 bases line up with TRBD2. The CDR3 totals 14 residues. Germline V CDR1 and CDR2: SGHTA, FQGNSA. Germline trimming cut 5 bases from V and 1 base from J; bases unmatched to any gene: 2. CDR3 sequence: CASSTTSGTDTQYF. CDR3 in DNA: TGTGCCAGCAGCACGACTAGCGGCACAGATACGCAGTATTTT.

The chain combines TRBV7-9 with TRBJ2-5, with 7 bases matching TRBD1. Germline V CDR1 and CDR2: SEHNR, FQNEAQ (reference sequence). This CDR3 has 14 residues. With 5 bases clipped from V and 3 bases from J, the junction kept 6 bases outside the gene matches. The CDR3 DNA is TGTGCCAGCAGCATCCCGACAGGGAAAGAGACCCAGTACTTC. This codes for CASSIPTGKETQYF.

This chain uses TRBV5-5 with TRBJ1-5; weak D call: TRBD1 (5 bases). Germline CDR1 reads SGHKS; CDR2 reads YYEKEE (reference sequence). Trimming stripped 3 bases from V and 7 bases from J, with 14 bases between. The CDR3 consists of 14 residues. Here the CDR3 reads CASSSWSGKQPQHF. CDR3 DNA: TGTGCCAGCAGCTCGTGGTCAGGGAAGCAGCCCCAGCATTTT.

The chain uses TRBV12-5 and TRBJ2-7, with TRBD1 as a possible D gene (6 bases). Germline-derived CDR1 and CDR2 are LGHNT and FRNRAP. With 0 bases removed from V and 6 bases from J, the gap between germline ends came to 12 bases. The CDR3 has 14 residues. CDR3: CASGLVLGAAEQYF. CDR3 DNA: TGTGCTAGTGGTTTGGTACTGGGGGCAGCCGAGCAGTACTTC.

V gene TRBV5-1 combines with J gene TRBJ2-3; TRBD2 matches at 8 bases. The CDR3 spans 13 residues. Germline loops: CDR1 SGHRS, CDR2 YFSETQ. The ends lost 2 bases at V and 5 bases at J; junction bases unmatched: 1. CDR3 sequence reads: CASSLAGEDTQYF. Written as DNA, the CDR3 is TGCGCCAGCAGCTTAGCGGGAGAAGATACGCAGTATTTT.

The chain uses TRBV27 and TRBJ2-7; 9 bases are shared with TRBD2. Germline CDR1 MNHEY, CDR2 SMNVEV (reference sequence). The CDR3 is 14 amino acids. V trimming: 2 bases; J trimming: 4 bases; junction bases outside the gene matches: 3. The CDR3 loop reads CASSLASGKYEQYF. The CDR3 coding sequence is TGTGCCAGCAGTTTAGCTAGCGGGAAATACGAGCAGTACTTC.

Worth noting for this clone: A junction end diverges from the germline sequence, so it may reflect a read error. This CDR3 is CASSLQGARGYTIYF. In DNA, the CDR3 is TGTGCCAGCAGTCTACAGGGGGCGCGTGGATACACCATATATTTT. The chain couples TRBV27 to TRBJ1-3, with 9 bases aligning to TRBD1. The CDR3 runs 15 residues. Germline V gene data show CDR1 as MNHEY and CDR2 as SMNVEV (reference sequence).

V gene TRBV9 combines with J gene TRBJ2-3, with 10 bases aligning to TRBD2. The trim removed 6 bases at V and 1 base at J, leaving 5 bases unmatched. This CDR3 is 15 amino acids long. Germline loops: CDR1 SGDLS, CDR2 YYNGEE. CDR3 bases: TGTGCCAGCACCCTCGGACTAGCGGGCACAGATACGCAGTATTTT. As protein: CASTLGLAGTDTQYF.

The V gene is TRBV10-2, the J gene TRBJ2-2; 8 positions agree with TRBD2. After removal of 6 bases from V and 2 bases from J, the junction contained 5 bases not matched to a gene. CDR1 WSHSY and CDR2 SAAADI come from the germline V gene. This CDR3 region has 15 residues. The CDR3 spells CASRSGSLNTGELFF. As DNA, the CDR3 is TGCGCCAGCAGAAGCGGGAGCCTAAACACCGGGGAGCTGTTTTTT.

V and J are TRBV6-4 and TRBJ1-1, with D possibly matching TRBD1 (6 bases). Germline V lookup: CDR1 MRHNA, CDR2 SNTAGT. Trimming stripped 2 bases from V and 0 bases from J, with 13 bases between. The CDR3 runs 16 residues. Here the CDR3 reads CASSDVGADLNTEAFF. Written as DNA, the CDR3 is TGTGCCAGCAGTGACGTGGGGGCGGACCTGAACACTGAAGCTTTCTTT.

The J gene is TRBJ2-3, the V gene TRBV13, with 10 bases fitting TRBD1. The CDR3 covers 13 residues. The V and J ends lost 10 bases and 5 bases, in that order; junction bases with no gene match: 6. Germline lookup yields CDR1 PRHDT and CDR2 FYEKMQ (reference sequence). CDR3 nucleotide sequence: TGTGCCACGCCAGACAGGGGGCTAGATACGCAGTATTTT. Amino acid sequence: CATPDRGLDTQYF.